Following are 12 T cell receptor beta chains from one sample sequenced in a study of OX40 agonist ivuxolimab in advanced cancers. Here immunoSEQ multiplex PCR was the method, and the copy in TCRdb shows in-frame clones only, minus some. The sample lists some 35,000 clones, about 80% occurring once. The material was CD4+ or CD8+ T cells sorted from blood, obtained in a trial of the OX40 agonist ivuxolimab. These receptors were collected from an adult with an advanced solid tumor such as melanoma, head and neck, liver or kidney cancer.

The chain uses TRBV7-3 and TRBJ2-2, with TRBD2 identical over 11 bases. Germline V lookup: CDR1 SGHTA, CDR2 FQGTGA. The CDR3 contains 14 residues. The V segment lost 5 bases and the J segment 9 bases; nucleotides outside the gene matches: 5. CDR3 sequence reads: CASSVTSGSRELFF. The CDR3 DNA follows: TGTGCCAGCAGCGTCACTAGCGGGAGTAGGGAGCTGTTTTTT.

This rearrangement joins TRBV23-1 to TRBJ2-1; unclear D gene. TRBV23-1 is labeled an ORF, and its function is uncertain. Trimming took off 7 bases at V and 0 bases at J, with 16 bases between the two ends. This CDR3 is 16 amino acids long. CDR3 coding DNA: TGCGCCAGCACGCCCGGCGCTAGGAGCTCCTACAATGAGCAGTTCTTC. Protein product: CASTPGARSSYNEQFF.

The chain has TRBV7-9 and TRBJ2-5; 9 bases align to TRBD2. Germline V gene sequence: CDR1 SEHNR, CDR2 FQNEAQ (reference sequence). This CDR3 contains 15 residues. After removal of 3 bases from V and 3 bases from J, the junction contained 5 bases not matched to a gene. The CDR3 coding sequence is TGTGCCAGCAGCTTCCCCGCGGGGGGGAAAGAGACCCAGTACTTC. This gives the protein CASSFPAGGKETQYF.

This chain joins TRBV28 and TRBJ1-1; TRBD1 aligns across 10 bases. V trimming: 8 bases; J trimming: 4 bases; junction bases outside the gene matches: 10. This CDR3 contains 15 residues. Looked up from germline, CDR1 is MDHEN and CDR2 is SYDVKM. CDR3: CASGTTGGASTEAFF. The CDR3, as DNA: TGTGCCAGCGGAACGACAGGGGGCGCGAGCACTGAAGCTTTCTTT. The variable domain in full, with the rest retrieved from reference TRBV28 and TRBJ1-1, is DVKVTQSSRYLVKRTGEKVFLECVQDMDHENMFWYRQDPGLGLRLIYFSYDVKMKEKGDIPEGYSVSREKKERFSLILESASTNQTSMYLCASGTTGGASTEAFFGQGTRLTVV.

The rearrangement joins TRBV10-1 to TRBJ2-3; TRBD2 is a possible D gene (8 bases). The CDR3 length is 15 residues. Germline V gene sequence: CDR1 WNHNN, CDR2 SYGVQD (reference sequence). Trimming cost V 5 bases and J 2 bases, with 14 bases left between them. Here the CDR3 reads CASSYSGTATDTQYF. In DNA form, the CDR3 reads TGCGCCAGCAGTTATAGCGGGACAGCCACAGATACGCAGTATTTT.

CDR3 protein: CASSSRLDTQYF. In nucleotides, the CDR3 is TGTGCCAGCAGCTCCCGGTTAGATACGCAGTATTTT. The genes are TRBV5-4 and TRBJ2-3; D ambiguous. Germline CDR1 and CDR2: SGHNT and YYREEE (reference sequence). V lost 3 bases and J 5 bases, leaving 7 bases between the germline ends. CDR3 length equals 12 residues. The full variable domain, completed using reference TRBV5-4 and TRBJ2-3, is ETGVTQSPTHLIKTRGQQVTLRCSSQSGHNTVSWYQQALGQGPQFIFQYYREEENGRGNFPPRFSGLQFPNYSSELNVNALELDDSALYLCASSSRLDTQYFGPGTRLTVL.

The V call is TRBV19, the J call TRBJ1-3, with 9 nucleotides matching TRBD1. Germline CDR1 and CDR2: LNHDA and SQIVND (reference sequence). The V segment lost 5 bases and the J segment 3 bases; nucleotides outside the gene matches: 5. This CDR3 spans 15 amino acids. The CDR3 loop is CASSPMGQGGNTIYF. CDR3 in DNA: TGTGCCAGTAGTCCTATGGGACAGGGTGGAAACACCATATATTTT. Combining the CDR3 with reference TRBV19 and TRBJ1-3 gives the whole variable domain DGGITQSPKYLFRKEGQNVTLSCEQNLNHDAMYWYRQDPGQGLRLIYYSQIVNDFQKGDIAEGYSVSREKKESFPLTVTSAQKNPTAFYLCASSPMGQGGNTIYFGEGSWLTVV.

This clone was counted only a few times. V and J are TRBV27 and TRBJ1-2; no clear D gene. Germline V lookup: CDR1 MNHEY, CDR2 SMNVEV (reference sequence). The CDR3 length is 13 residues. V shed 1 base and J shed 4 bases, with 7 bases lying between them. CDR3 sequence: CASSLFGSYGYTF. The CDR3 region has the DNA TGTGCCAGCAGTTTATTTGGCAGCTATGGCTACACCTTC.

Comments on this clone: This likely comes from a read error, as the CDR3 has no conserved phenylalanine or tryptophan at its end. The chain is built from TRBV5-1 and TRBJ2-7; no definite D call. Trimming removed 0 bases from V and 7 bases from J, with 11 bases in between. Germline V CDR1 and CDR2: SGHRS, YFSETQ. The CDR3 runs to 13 residues. In nucleotides, the CDR3 is TGCGCCAGCAGCTTGGGTTCCCCCAAGGAGCAGTACCTC. Translated: CASSLGSPKEQYL.

V usage is TRBV7-8 and J usage is TRBJ2-1; D might be TRBD2 (6 bases). CDR1 is SGHVS and CDR2 is FQNEAQ in the germline V gene. CDR3 length equals 15 residues. V lost 1 base to trimming and J lost 4 bases, with 11 bases between them. The CDR3: CASSLGLAIYNEQFF. The CDR3 DNA follows: TGTGCCAGCAGCTTAGGCCTAGCGATTTACAATGAGCAGTTCTTC.

This sequence joins TRBV27 and TRBJ2-7, with D perhaps TRBD1 (6 bases). This CDR3 is 14 amino acids long. The germline CDR1 and CDR2 sequences are MNHEY and SMNVEV (reference sequence). The V and J ends lost 6 bases and 2 bases respectively, with 14 bases between them. The CDR3: CASSNNRVAYEQYF. The CDR3 coding sequence is TGTGCCAGCAGCAACAACAGGGTCGCCTACGAGCAGTACTTC.

The chain employs TRBV5-1 and TRBJ2-7, with D perhaps matching TRBD1 or TRBD2 (7 bases each). The germline V gene encodes CDR1 SGHRS and CDR2 YFSETQ. This CDR3 spans 16 amino acids. V lost 4 bases and J lost 0, with 17 bases in between. DNA of the CDR3: TGCGCCAGCAGCCCAAGCGGGACAGCAGGCTCCTACGAGCAGTACTTC. The encoded protein is CASSPSGTAGSYEQYF.